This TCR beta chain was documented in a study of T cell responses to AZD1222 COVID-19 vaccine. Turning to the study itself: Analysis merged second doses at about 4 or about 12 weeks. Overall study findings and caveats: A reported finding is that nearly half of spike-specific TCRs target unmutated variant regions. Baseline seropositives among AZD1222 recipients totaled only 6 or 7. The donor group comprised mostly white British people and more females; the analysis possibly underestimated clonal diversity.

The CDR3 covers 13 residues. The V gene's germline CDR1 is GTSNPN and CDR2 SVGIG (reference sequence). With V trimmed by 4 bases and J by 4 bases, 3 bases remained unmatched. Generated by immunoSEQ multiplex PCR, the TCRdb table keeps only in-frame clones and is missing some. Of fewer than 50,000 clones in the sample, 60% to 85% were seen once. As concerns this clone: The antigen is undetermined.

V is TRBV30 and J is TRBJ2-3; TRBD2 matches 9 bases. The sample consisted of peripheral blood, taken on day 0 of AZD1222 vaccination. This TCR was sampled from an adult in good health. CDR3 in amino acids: CAWTRLAADTQYF. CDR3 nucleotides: TGTGCCTGGACACGACTAGCGGCAGATACGCAGTATTTT.